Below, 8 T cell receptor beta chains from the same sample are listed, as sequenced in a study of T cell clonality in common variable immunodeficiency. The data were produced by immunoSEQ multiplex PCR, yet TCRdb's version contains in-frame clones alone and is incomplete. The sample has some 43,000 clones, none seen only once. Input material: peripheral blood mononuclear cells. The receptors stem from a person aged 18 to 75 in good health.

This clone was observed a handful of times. The CDR3 reads CASDTVGEGYEQYF. CDR3 bases read: TGTGCCAGCGATACGGTAGGGGAAGGCTACGAG. V and J are TRBV5-5 and TRBJ2-7; TRBD1 might be the D (5 bases). The read is 3 residues too short to cover the CDR3 end, so that end is filled in from the germline J gene. The germline gives CDR1 SGHKS, CDR2 YYEKEE (reference sequence). V was cut by 7 bases and J by 3 bases, with 17 bases left in between. The CDR3 is made up of 14 amino acids.

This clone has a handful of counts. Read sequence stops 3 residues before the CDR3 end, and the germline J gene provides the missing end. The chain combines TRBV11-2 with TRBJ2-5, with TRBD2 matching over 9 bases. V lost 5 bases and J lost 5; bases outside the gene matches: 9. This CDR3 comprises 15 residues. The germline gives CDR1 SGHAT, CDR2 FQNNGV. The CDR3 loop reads CASSLPGSGGETQYF. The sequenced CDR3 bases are TGTGCCAGCAGCCTACCGGGTAGCGGGGGTGAGACC.

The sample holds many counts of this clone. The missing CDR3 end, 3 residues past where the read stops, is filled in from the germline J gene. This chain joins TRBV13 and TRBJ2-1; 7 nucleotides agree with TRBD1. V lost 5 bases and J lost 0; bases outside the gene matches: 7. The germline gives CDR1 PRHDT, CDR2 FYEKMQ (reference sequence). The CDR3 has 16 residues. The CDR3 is CASSRTGLSSYNEQFF. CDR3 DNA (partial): TGTGCCAGCAGCCGGACAGGTCTGAGCTCCTACAATGAG.

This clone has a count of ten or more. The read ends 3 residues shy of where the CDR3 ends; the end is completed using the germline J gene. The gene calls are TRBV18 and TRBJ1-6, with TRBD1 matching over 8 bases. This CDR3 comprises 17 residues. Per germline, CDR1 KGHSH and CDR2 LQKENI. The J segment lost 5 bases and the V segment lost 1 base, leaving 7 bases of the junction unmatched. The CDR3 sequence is CASSPLPGTGNNSPLHF. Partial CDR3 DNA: TGTGCCAGCTCACCACTCCCCGGGACAGGCAATAATTCACCC.

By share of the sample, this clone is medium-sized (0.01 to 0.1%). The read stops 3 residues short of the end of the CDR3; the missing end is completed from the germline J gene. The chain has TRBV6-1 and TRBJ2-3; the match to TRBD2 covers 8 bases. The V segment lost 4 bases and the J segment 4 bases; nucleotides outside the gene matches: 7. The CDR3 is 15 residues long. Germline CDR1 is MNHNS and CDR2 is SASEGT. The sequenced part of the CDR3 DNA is TGTGCCAGCAGTGGGGTAGCGGGAAGCTCAGATACG. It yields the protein CASSGVAGSSDT. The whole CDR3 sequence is CASSGVAGSSDTQYF.

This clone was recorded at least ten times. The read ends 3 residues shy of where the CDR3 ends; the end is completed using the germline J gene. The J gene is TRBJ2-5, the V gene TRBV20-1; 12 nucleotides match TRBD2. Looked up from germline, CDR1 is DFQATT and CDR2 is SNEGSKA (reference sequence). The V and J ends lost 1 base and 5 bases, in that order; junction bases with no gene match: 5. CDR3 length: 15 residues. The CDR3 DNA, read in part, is TGCAGTGCTAGAGCGCCTAGCGGGAGGGCCGAGACC. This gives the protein CSARAPSGRAET. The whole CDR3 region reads CSARAPSGRAETQYF.

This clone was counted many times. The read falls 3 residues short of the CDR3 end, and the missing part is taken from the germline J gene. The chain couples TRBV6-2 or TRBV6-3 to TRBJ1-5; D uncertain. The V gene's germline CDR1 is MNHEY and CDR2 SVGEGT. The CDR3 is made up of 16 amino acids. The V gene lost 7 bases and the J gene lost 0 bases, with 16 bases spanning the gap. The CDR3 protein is CASTEPTGYSNQPQHF. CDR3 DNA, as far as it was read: TGTGCCAGCACCGAACCAACGGGGTATAGCAATCAGCCC.

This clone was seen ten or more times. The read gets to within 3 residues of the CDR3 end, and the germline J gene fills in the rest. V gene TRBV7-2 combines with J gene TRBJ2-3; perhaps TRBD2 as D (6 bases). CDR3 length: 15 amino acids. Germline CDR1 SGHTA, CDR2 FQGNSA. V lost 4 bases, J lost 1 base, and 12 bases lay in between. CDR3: CASSSRGSGTDTQYF. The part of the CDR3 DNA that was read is TGTGCCAGCAGCTCCCGGGGGTCGGGCACAGATACG.